This paragraph covers one T cell receptor beta chain sequence. This sample stems from a study of blood T cell repertoires in COVID-19. The overall study: Acute-phase and convalescent COVID-19 samples originated in the United States, Italy and Spain. PBMCs, B-cell-depleted T cells, or T cells were the source of the cDNA or gDNA that made up the material.

The germline V and J ends were trimmed by 2 bases and 3 bases, with 7 bases remaining between them. Germline CDR1 and CDR2: MGHDK and SYGVNS. The CDR3 spans 13 residues. Seattle patients were enrolled while actively infected and followed longitudinally. In the original processing: Estimation of nucleated cell counts was performed using reference gene primer amplification. TCRdb keeps only in-frame clones here, not all; method: immunoSEQ multiplex PCR. D and trimming come from the DNA, and the V and J calls and clone size come from that table. Of more than 300,000 clones in the sample, approximately 87% are singletons; the top ten hold about 9.4%.

The V and J genes are TRBV25-1 and TRBJ1-1, with D uncertain. Sequencing was performed on peripheral blood. The TCR comes from a young woman with COVID-19, enrolled during active disease. This chain's CDR3 is CASSEAHDTEAFF. The CDR3 DNA sequence: TGTGCCAGCAGTGAAGCACACGACACTGAAGCTTTCTTT.